Listed here is a single TCR beta chain. The entry originates in a study of OX40 agonist ivuxolimab in advanced cancers. About the research overall: Aged roughly 23 to 79 with a mean of roughly 63 years, they were 82.7% male.

Trimming stripped 2 bases from V and 4 bases from J, with 17 bases between. The CDR3 is 16 residues long. In germline, CDR1 is GTSNPN, CDR2 SVGIG (reference sequence). Sequencing used immunoSEQ multiplex PCR; TCRdb keeps in-frame clones, though not all of them. Among tens of thousands of clones listed, around 93% were seen once. The clonotype comes from an adult with an advanced solid tumor such as melanoma, head and neck, liver or kidney cancer. This chain connects TRBV30 to TRBJ1-4; TRBD1 is a possible D gene (6 bases). This specimen consisted of CD4+ or CD8+ T cells sorted from blood, obtained in a trial of the OX40 agonist ivuxolimab. The CDR3 DNA reads TGTGCCTGGAGTACCGGGACAAGCGGACTTAATGAAAAACTGTTTTTT. Protein sequence: CAWSTGTSGLNEKLFF.